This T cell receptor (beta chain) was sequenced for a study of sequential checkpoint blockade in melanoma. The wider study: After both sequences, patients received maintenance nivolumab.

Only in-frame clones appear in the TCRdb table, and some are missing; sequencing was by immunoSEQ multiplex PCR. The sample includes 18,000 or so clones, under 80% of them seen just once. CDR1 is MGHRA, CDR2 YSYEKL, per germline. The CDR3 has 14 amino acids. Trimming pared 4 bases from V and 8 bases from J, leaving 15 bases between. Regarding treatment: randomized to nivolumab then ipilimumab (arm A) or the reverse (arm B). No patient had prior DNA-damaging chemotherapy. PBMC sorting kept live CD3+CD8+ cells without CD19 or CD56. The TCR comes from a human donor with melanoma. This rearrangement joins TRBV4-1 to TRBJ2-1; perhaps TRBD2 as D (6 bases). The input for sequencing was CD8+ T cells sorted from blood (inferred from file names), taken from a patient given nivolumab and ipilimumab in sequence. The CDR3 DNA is TGCGCCAGCAGCCCGGGGGACTTTGGGGATGAGCAGTTCTTC. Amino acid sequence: CASSPGDFGDEQFF.